Following are 31 T cell receptor beta chains from one sample sequenced in a study of glioma-infiltrating T cells. Amplification of TCR alpha and beta CDR3 regions from RNA used iRepertoire nested multiplex PCR. TCRdb reprocessed the multiplex PCR reads via MiXCR and lists one record per CDR3 protein. The table lists roughly 120,000 distinct CDR3 sequences, 25% to 30% of them singletons. Sequences were obtained from glioma tissue, nonneoplastic brain tissue, or PBMCs (not recorded which). The source of these receptors is a human donor with low-grade glioma or glioblastoma, undergoing nonglioma brain surgery, or in good health (not recorded which).

This clonotype was recorded at least ten times. The chain joins TRBV18 to TRBJ1-1; D is unclear. The length of the CDR3 is 13 residues. V was clipped by 2 bases and J by 0 bases, with 4 bases between them. From germline, CDR1 is KGHSH and CDR2 LQKENI. CDR3 sequence reads: CASSPDMNTEAFF. The CDR3 bases are TGTGCCAGCTCACCAGACATGAACACTGAAGCTTTCTTT.

There are many counts of this clonotype. The chain recombines TRBV6-2 or TRBV6-3 with TRBJ2-1; D tentatively fits TRBD1 or TRBD2 (5 bases each). Germline values: CDR1 MNHEY, CDR2 SVGEGT. The CDR3 is 14 residues long. V lost 6 bases and J 2 bases, leaving 11 bases between the germline ends. In DNA form, the CDR3 reads TGTGCCAGCAGAAAGGGACCAACCTACAATGAGCAGTTCTTC. It specifies CASRKGPTYNEQFF.

The table lists this clonotype with a count of one. This may arise from a read error, as a much more abundant clone is one base away. The chain carries TRBV5-4 and TRBJ2-5; D is ambiguous. V dropped 2 bases and J dropped 1 base, with 12 bases sitting between them. The CDR3 extends over 15 amino acids. Germline CDR1 SGHNT, CDR2 YYREEE (reference sequence). In DNA form, the CDR3 reads TGTGCCAGCAGCTTAAGTCTCTGGGGCCAAGAGACCCAGTACTTC. Translating it yields CASSLSLWGQETQYF.

This clonotype was seen a few times. This may be a read error, as it is one base from a much larger clone. The chain links TRBV6-5 to TRBJ2-3; D is unclear. The germline CDR1 and CDR2 sequences are MNHEY and SVGAGI. V was clipped by 6 bases and J by 10 bases, with 14 bases between them. This CDR3 spans 12 amino acids. The CDR3 protein is CASSLDVTAQYF. CDR3 nucleotide sequence: TGTGCCAGCAGCCTCGACGTCACGGCGCAGTATTTT.

This clonotype was seen ten or more times. The rearrangement joins TRBV20-1 to TRBJ2-1; 8 bases are shared with TRBD2. Per the germline V gene, CDR1 is DFQATT and CDR2 is SNEGSKA (reference sequence). V shed 0 bases, J shed 5 bases, and the junction held 3 bases outside the gene matches. The CDR3 has 14 amino acids. This chain's CDR3 is CSARDGLANNEQFF. CDR3 coding DNA: TGCAGTGCTAGAGATGGACTAGCAAACAATGAGCAGTTCTTC.

This clonotype was detected many times. The rearrangement links TRBV6-1 to TRBJ1-1; tentative D call: TRBD1 (5 bases). The CDR3 spans 11 residues. Germline loops: CDR1 MNHNS, CDR2 SASEGT. CDR3 sequence (DNA): TGTGCAGCAGGGAAGAACACTGAAGCTTTCTTT. Translation: CAAGKNTEAFF.

As to this clonotype: This may be a read error, as it is one base from a much larger clone. V usage is TRBV9 and J usage is TRBJ1-6; D unclear. The CDR3 loop spans 18 amino acids. In germline, CDR1 is SGDLS, CDR2 YYNGEE. The CDR3 protein is CASSGQSLSKTDGSPLNF. DNA for the CDR3: TGTGCCAGCAGCGGCCAGTCCCTGAGTAAAACCGATGGTTCACCCCTCAACTTT.

With respect to this clonotype: A much larger clone differs from this one at a single base, so this may be a read error. The V gene is TRBV3-1, the J gene TRBJ1-6; no reliable D call. Germline loops: CDR1 LGHDT, CDR2 YNNKEL (reference sequence). The CDR3 is made up of 15 amino acids. The CDR3 region is CASSEDREVYSPLHF. The CDR3 region has the DNA TGTGCCAGCAGCGAAGATAGGGAGGTTTATTCACCCCTCCACTTT.

This clonotype was detected many times. The chain is built from TRBV2 and TRBJ2-5; D gene ambiguous. Trimming stripped 7 bases from V and 4 bases from J, with 13 bases between. Per germline, CDR1 SNHLY and CDR2 FYNNEI. The CDR3 sequence is 13 residues long. The CDR3: CASKRIQLETQYF. CDR3 DNA sequence: TGTGCCAGCAAGCGTATACAGTTAGAGACCCAGTACTTC.

This clonotype was seen many times. The chain has TRBV9 and TRBJ2-7; maybe TRBD1 (7 bases). Deletions cut 4 bases from V and 5 bases from J, with 22 bases between. This CDR3 region has 16 residues. Germline lookup yields CDR1 SGDLS and CDR2 YYNGEE. The CDR3 loop is CASSPEPGGTRNEQYF. The DNA of the CDR3 is TGTGCCAGCAGCCCGGAGCCAGGGGGGACGAGGAACGAGCAGTACTTC.

By its share, this clonotype is medium-sized. The rearrangement joins TRBV6-2 or TRBV6-3 to TRBJ2-1; 9 bases align to TRBD2. The CDR3 sequence is 14 residues long. Per the germline V gene, CDR1 is MNHEY and CDR2 is SVGEGT. Trimming removed 6 bases from V and 9 bases from J; junction bases left unmatched: 9. The CDR3 reads CASSNAGGPTEQFF. DNA for the CDR3: TGTGCCAGCAGCAACGCGGGAGGGCCGACTGAGCAGTTCTTC.

Points on this clonotype: This sequence may be a read error, since a much larger clone differs from it by one base. The chain links TRBV5-1 to TRBJ1-1; no reliable D call. Germline-derived CDR1 and CDR2 are SGHRS and YFSETQ. This CDR3 spans 16 amino acids. The CDR3 DNA sequence: TGCGCCAGCAGTTACGCTTCGACACTACGGAACACTAAAGCTTTCTTT. It translates to CASSYASTLRNTKAFF.

This clonotype was counted many times. The chain recombines TRBV7-9 with TRBJ1-1; D is unclear. Germline assignment: CDR1 SEHNR and CDR2 FQNEAQ (reference sequence). The CDR3 has 13 residues. V was cut by 7 bases and J by 5 bases, with 14 bases left in between. CDR3 nucleotide sequence: TGTGCCAGCACCCCTGGGAGTTCAACTGAAGCTTTCTTT. Protein: CASTPGSSTEAFF.

On this clonotype itself: Since the CDR3 does not end with the conserved phenylalanine or tryptophan, this likely comes from a read error. The chain joins TRBV12-3 or TRBV12-4 to TRBJ1-1; D is undetermined. The CDR3 length is 12 residues. V was trimmed by 5 bases and J by 4 bases, leaving 8 bases between them. This CDR3 reads CASSPEGTEAFC. The DNA of the CDR3 is TGTGCCAGCAGTCCAGAGGGCACTGAAGCTTTCTGT.

This clonotype has a count of ten or more. The gene calls are TRBV7-2 and TRBJ1-1; 9 bases agree with TRBD1. V shed 7 bases and J 6 bases; nucleotides not matched to a gene: 3. This CDR3 spans 12 amino acids. Germline CDR1 reads SGHTA; CDR2 reads FQGNSA. As DNA, the CDR3 is TGTGCCAGCAACCGACAGGGGGCTGAAGCTTTCTTT. Its protein product is CASNRQGAEAFF.

The sample holds many counts of this clonotype. The chain recombines TRBV3-1 with TRBJ2-1, with 8 bases that match TRBD2. The CDR3 covers 15 residues. The V gene end was trimmed by 4 bases and the J gene end by 2 bases; junction bases not matched to a gene: 4. Per the germline V gene, CDR1 is LGHDT and CDR2 is YNNKEL (reference sequence). CDR3 bases: TGTGCCAGCAGCCCACCGGGACTAGCCTACAATGAGCAGTTCTTC. This codes for CASSPPGLAYNEQFF.

This clonotype was observed many times. The genes are TRBV3-1 and TRBJ2-1; D is tentatively TRBD1 or TRBD2 (5 bases each). The CDR3 is 17 amino acids. Germline V CDR1 and CDR2: LGHDT, YNNKEL (reference sequence). The germline V and J ends were trimmed by 4 bases and 0 bases, with 16 bases remaining between them. CDR3 in amino acids: CASSPTGGRGSYNEQFF. The DNA for the CDR3 is TGTGCCAGCAGCCCTACCGGAGGAAGGGGCTCCTACAATGAGCAGTTCTTC.

Details on this clonotype: A much larger clone is a single base away; this may be a read error. The gene calls are TRBV4-1 and TRBJ1-1; D is possibly TRBD1 (5 bases). This CDR3 comprises 13 residues. The germline gives CDR1 MGHRA, CDR2 YSYEKL. This CDR3 is CASSQVPDTKAFF. The CDR3 nucleotides are TGCGCCAGCAGCCAAGTTCCGGACACTAAAGCTTTCTTT.

On this clonotype: This may arise from a read error, as a much more abundant clone is one base away. This rearrangement joins TRBV11-1 to TRBJ2-1; TRBD1 aligns across 7 bases. The junction had 6 bases not matched to a gene; V was cut back by 7 bases and J by 0 bases. The germline V gene encodes CDR1 SGHAT and CDR2 FQDESV (reference sequence). The CDR3 is 15 residues long. The CDR3 DNA is TGTGCCAGCACTAGGGCAGGGGGCTCCTACAATGAGCAGTTCTTC. It encodes CASTRAGGSYNEQFF.

This clonotype was detected ten times or more. V and J are TRBV2 and TRBJ1-5; 8 bases are shared with TRBD1. Germline loops: CDR1 SNHLY, CDR2 FYNNEI. The CDR3 is 14 residues long. J gave up 4 bases and V 6 bases, and 5 bases lay outside the gene matches. CDR3 nucleotide sequence: TGTGCCAGCAGGGGACAGGTGATGAATCAGCCCCAGCATTTT. Amino acids: CASRGQVMNQPQHF.

Notes on this clonotype: The CDR3 end shows no conserved phenylalanine or tryptophan, and so a read error is likely. The chain is built from TRBV7-2 and TRBJ2-1; 9 bases fit TRBD2. The V gene's germline CDR1 is SGHTA and CDR2 FQGNSA. The CDR3 has 16 residues. Unmatched junction bases numbered 10, after V lost 0 bases and J lost 10 bases. CDR3 DNA sequence: TGTGCCAGCAGCTTAGCGCGAGCGGGGGGAAACTACGAGCAGTTCATC. It yields the protein CASSLARAGGNYEQFI.

In its sample, this clonotype was seen many times. The rearrangement joins TRBV19 to TRBJ2-7; D may be TRBD1 (5 bases). Looked up from germline, CDR1 is LNHDA and CDR2 is SQIVND (reference sequence). Trimming stripped 3 bases from V and 0 bases from J, with 12 bases between. The CDR3 contains 15 residues. The CDR3 loop reads CASSIVVQGSYEQYF. CDR3 bases: TGTGCCAGTAGTATCGTGGTGCAGGGCTCCTACGAGCAGTACTTC.

The J gene is TRBJ2-7, the V gene TRBV2; TRBD1 is a possible D gene (6 bases). Germline assignment: CDR1 SNHLY and CDR2 FYNNEI. With 8 bases removed from V and 4 bases from J, the gap between germline ends came to 12 bases. This CDR3 contains 12 residues. CDR3 protein: CASPGQGYEQYF. CDR3 bases: TGTGCCAGCCCTGGCCAGGGGTACGAGCAGTACTTC. Supplemented by reference TRBV2 and TRBJ2-7, the full variable domain reads EPEVTQTPSHQVTQMGQEVILRCVPISNHLYFYWYRQILGQKVEFLVSFYNNEISEKSEIFDDQFSVERPDGSNFTLKIRSTKLEDSAMYFCASPGQGYEQYFGPGTRLTVT.

There are many counts of this clonotype. The chain carries TRBV28 and TRBJ2-3; TRBD2 agrees at 9 bases. This CDR3 has 14 amino acids. J was trimmed by 5 bases and V by 3 bases; bases with no gene match: 3. Per the germline V gene, CDR1 is MDHEN and CDR2 is SYDVKM. The CDR3 nucleotides are TGTGCCAGCAGTTTCCTAGCGGGAAAAGATACGCAGTATTTT. Translation gives CASSFLAGKDTQYF.

About this clonotype: This sequence may be a read error, since a much larger clone differs from it by one base. The V call is TRBV7-9, the J call TRBJ2-3, with 9 bases identical to TRBD1. Germline assignment: CDR1 SEHNR and CDR2 FQNEAQ (reference sequence). The CDR3 length is 15 residues. CDR3 amino acids: CARSSGTGRGDTQYF. The CDR3 bases are TGTGCCCGCAGCTCCGGGACAGGGCGTGGGGATACGCAGTATTTT.

Points on this clonotype: This may be a read error, as it is one base from a much larger clone. The chain recombines TRBV7-2 with TRBJ2-7; the D is unclear. The CDR3 loop spans 14 amino acids. Germline lookup yields CDR1 SGHTA and CDR2 FQGNSA. V lost 7 bases, J lost 1 base, and 14 bases lay in between. The CDR3 sequence: CASNPPQISYEQYF. As DNA, the CDR3 is TGTGCCAGCAACCCCCCACAGATTTCCTACGAGCAGTACTTC.

The gene calls are TRBV19 and TRBJ2-3; 9 positions agree with TRBD1. CDR1 is LNHDA and CDR2 is SQIVND in the germline V gene (reference sequence). Trimming removed 3 bases from V and 0 bases from J; junction bases left unmatched: 4. CDR3 length equals 16 residues. The chain's CDR3 is CASSITGTGSTDTQYF. The CDR3 DNA reads as TGTGCCAGTAGTATCACCGGGACAGGGAGCACAGATACGCAGTATTTT. Filled out from reference TRBV19 and TRBJ2-3, the complete variable domain reads DGGITQSPKYLFRKEGQNVTLSCEQNLNHDAMYWYRQDPGQGLRLIYYSQIVNDFQKGDIAEGYSVSREKKESFPLTVTSAQKNPTAFYLCASSITGTGSTDTQYFGPGTRLTVL.

Ten or more counts support this clonotype. The V gene is TRBV5-4, the J gene TRBJ1-1; 11 bases are a match to TRBD1. The CDR3 runs 16 residues. V shed 6 bases, J shed 0 bases, and the junction held 7 bases outside the gene matches. Per the germline V gene, CDR1 is SGHNT and CDR2 is YYREEE (reference sequence). This CDR3 is CASNNRDRGMNTEAFF. For the CDR3, the DNA is TGTGCCAGCAACAACCGGGACAGGGGGATGAACACTGAAGCTTTCTTT.

This clonotype was seen at least ten times. V is TRBV12-3 or TRBV12-4 and J is TRBJ1-5, with D tentatively TRBD1 (6 bases). V gave up 6 bases and J gave up 3 bases, with 21 bases separating them. There are 17 residues in the CDR3. The CDR3 bases are TGTGCCAGCAGCCCGACCAGGGGACGGGTTTTCAATCAGCCCCAGCATTTT. It translates to CASSPTRGRVFNQPQHF.

This clonotype showed up many times. For the CDR3, the DNA is TGTGCCAGCTCTCATACCGCTAGCGGCGATACGCAGTATTTT. This sequence encodes CASSHTASGDTQYF. The chain uses TRBV18 and TRBJ2-3, with TRBD2 matching 7 bases. Germline lookup yields CDR1 KGHSH and CDR2 LQKENI. The CDR3 is made up of 14 amino acids. V shed 6 bases, J shed 6 bases, and the junction held 9 bases outside the gene matches.

In this sample, this clonotype turned up many times. V usage is TRBV10-1 and J usage is TRBJ2-3, with 7 nucleotides matching TRBD1. Trimming cost V 6 bases and J 2 bases; bases outside gene matches: 11. Germline V gene sequence: CDR1 WNHNN, CDR2 SYGVQD (reference sequence). The CDR3 loop spans 16 amino acids. The CDR3: CASSRSRGYDTDTQYF. The CDR3 DNA reads TGCGCCAGCAGCCGGAGCAGGGGGTACGACACAGATACGCAGTATTTT.